This entry is about one T cell receptor beta chain. Researchers ran the PCR with 60 Vbeta and 13 Jbeta primers. Sequencing used immunoSEQ multiplex PCR; TCRdb keeps in-frame clones, though not all of them. The sample yields about 110,000 clones, about three quarters seen once. The entry originates in a study of cytomegalovirus exposure and HLA in healthy donors. Study overall: Early released data had about 85 million unique TCRs, all coming from HLA-typed donors.

Sequenced material: PBMCs. This TCR was recovered from a female donor in good health and CMV-seropositive.

CDR3 sequence: CASSVGLSTGELFF. The CDR3, as DNA: TGTGCCAGTAGTGTAGGACTCTCGACCGGGGAGCTGTTTTTT. The V gene is TRBV19, the J gene TRBJ2-2; possibly TRBD2 for D (5 bases). CDR1 is LNHDA, CDR2 SQIVND, per germline (reference sequence). V shed 5 bases and J shed 5 bases, with 12 bases lying between them. The CDR3 length is 14 residues.